The following is a TCR beta chain sequence with its context. This clone's antigen is unknown. The sample holds no much larger clone one base away, and base qualities are not on file. The sample comes from a study of cytomegalovirus exposure and HLA in healthy donors (TCRdb year 2017). Some background on the complete study: An earlier analysis of roughly 610 of the donors reported 250 to 350 Gb of sequence data and around 100 million unique TCR beta sequences obtained from some 170 million T cells. An early release covering about 600 HLA-typed donors comprised 250 to 350 gigabases of sequencing data and 85 million or so unique TCR sequences. Of the approximately 400 genotyped donors, about 80% fell in the genetic ancestry cluster associated with self-reported Caucasian donors. The study aimed to test whether signatures of past pathogen exposure could be identified by cataloging public T cell receptors. The study used immunosequencing to profile the T cell repertoires of approximately 640 subjects and linked those repertoires to cytomegalovirus serostatus. In addition to the first cohort of roughly 670 subjects, a separate validation cohort of 130 or so different subjects was used. To predict cytomegalovirus infection status, the study combined high-throughput TCR immunosequencing, statistical association of individual TCRs with disease status, and machine learning. A later analysis re-examined previously published TCR beta repertoires from more than 650 donors and added high-resolution HLA genotyping to investigate patterns of TCR occurrence. Rather than drawing on any new phenotypic data, the later analysis identified candidate immune exposures from TCR beta sequences and the way those sequences occurred across donors. An earlier analysis of 587 of the donors used high-throughput TCR beta sequencing to judge whether each TCR beta V gene segment behaved as functional or pseudogenic. Donor age, sex, ethnicity and CMV serostatus were compiled together with the repertoire data. Genome-wide SNP genotypes for about 65% of the 666 donors were used in a later genetic analysis, which treated that subset as a discovery cohort. All discovery cohort repertoires had been generated on a single sequencing platform. Class I and class II HLA loci were covered by the typing at four-digit resolution. The number of donors typed differed by locus, with about 629-640 for A, B, C, DRB1 and DQB1, 522 for DQA1, under 610 for DPA1, and 450 to 480 for DPB1. Because of strong linkage in the cohort, roughly five DR-DQ haplotypes were treated as single units for association and clustering. On average, about 200,000 unique TCR beta nucleotide sequences were sequenced per donor among a few hundred genotyped donors of the cohort, with 15% to 20% of those sequences being non-productive. Study-wide conclusions, independent of this receptor: When HLA alleles, especially DR and DQ, strongly co-occurred, attributing TCR associations to individual alleles was difficult. A further reported finding was that TCR beta sequences accurately predicted the HLA-A and HLA-B alleles for most subjects in the first cohort. Seventeen rarely observed V segments, including chromosome 9 orphons, were excluded from the earlier analysis of about 610 of the donors because counts were too low. HLA typing was unavailable for some donors at each locus, so association tests used only the typed subset. The only immune exposure information available for the cohort was CMV serostatus. The sequencing pipeline was judged likely to have produced a cluster of highly shared sequence variants as a technical artifact. According to a later analysis, parvovirus B19, influenza, CMV and Epstein-Barr virus appeared linked to several top co-occurrence clusters. A later genetic analysis associated a missense DCLRE1C variant with V-gene and J-gene trimming of TCR beta chains, and an independent cohort replicated the association. In a later genetic analysis, fewer N-insertions in productive TCRs were reported among donors in an Asian-associated ancestry cluster than the roughly 700-donor mean. In a later analysis, HLA-associated TCR beta chains showed more clonal expansion and lower generation probabilities than non-associated chains that were equally common. The 87-base-pair reads could not distinguish some IMGT-functional V segments, including TRBV6-2 and TRBV6-3, so those segments were excluded. In an earlier analysis of 587 of the donors, most TCR beta V segments appeared in productive rearrangements about 87% or about 30% of the time, broadly matching IMGT annotations. Sequencing depth was assumed to be roughly uniform across donors in the presence/absence analyses, though that assumption may not hold. According to the authors, the approach could potentially be generalized to other disease states and immunological phenotypes. Correlated functional status among segregating V segments might reflect linkage disequilibrium, but an unknown experimental factor could not be ruled out. A total of about 150 TCR beta chains were listed by the study as associated with cytomegalovirus. In a later analysis, TCR association rates were found to vary across HLA loci, with the most associated TCRs seen for DRB1 alleles and the fewest for HLA-C alleles. According to a later analysis, most CMV-associated TCR beta chains appeared to be HLA-restricted, and the HLA associations seemed to be driven largely by CMV exposure. The classifier was reported to diagnose cytomegalovirus status with high specificity and sensitivity in both the original cohort and the validation cohort. In vitro tests confirmed that a few of the cytomegalovirus-associated TCR beta chains recognize cytomegalovirus antigens. In this cohort, only TCR beta chains were sequenced, and detectable features were limited by the absence of alpha or paired-chain data. A later analysis associated 17,000 or so TCR beta sequences with specific HLA alleles at a false discovery rate of 0.05. Most TCR sequences were seen in very few donors, while some public TCRs were found in many individuals.

Receptors were amplified or captured by the immunoSEQ multiplex PCR assay. For the multiplex PCR, a mixture combining 60 forward primers for TCR Vbeta segments and 13 reverse primers for TCR Jbeta segments was used. A multiplex PCR assay on genomic DNA amplified the CDR3 region of rearranged TCR beta genes. The Illumina HiSeq System was used to sequence the amplified TCR beta libraries as 87-base-pair reads. As for the original processing: In a later analysis, 80 million or so unique TCR beta chains were counted across the roughly 610 repertoires, and approximately 9.9 million of these chains were shared by at least two donors. A nearest-neighbor algorithm error-corrected the raw reads and collapsed the reads into unique sequences, merging closely related sequences to remove PCR and sequencing errors. V, D and J gene segments were assigned by aligning CDR3 sequences to IMGT reference sequences. For a sequence to be retained, a match of at least six nucleotides to both a V gene segment and a J gene segment was required. Rearrangements were classified as productive when the CDR3 lacked stop codons and remained in frame with V and J, and all other rearrangements were classified as non-productive. CDR3 was defined by IMGT convention, running from the second conserved V-encoded cysteine to the conserved J-encoded phenylalanine. The earlier analysis of a few hundred of the donors excluded any sequence lacking an unambiguous match to a single V gene segment. In an earlier analysis of approximately 560 of the donors, a V segment was called functional when productive rearrangements were above 56.7%, and segregating when the standard deviation between donors exceeded 5%. A statistical classification framework was developed to diagnose cytomegalovirus status using the catalog of TCR beta chain sequences. A later analysis assigned V and J genes by comparing TCR nucleotide sequences with IMGT/GENE-DB human TR gene sequences. The TCRdist pipeline was used in a later analysis to assign CDR3 sequences and most-parsimonious VDJ recombination scenarios. In a later analysis, each TCR beta chain was defined by its CDR3 amino acid sequence together with its V-gene family, and reads lacking a unique V-gene family were excluded. As a way to deal with suspected cross-contamination and a sequencing artifact, a later analysis dropped over 550 nucleotide sequences that were highly shared and had low generation probability. In a later analysis, a clonal expansion index for each public chain was calculated from normalized within-repertoire ranks of inferred template counts. Generation probabilities in a later analysis came from a VDJ recombination model fitted to out-of-frame rearrangements, and those results were checked against IGoR. A later analysis scored TCR-TCR, TCR-HLA and TCR-CMV co-occurrence with hypergeometric tests, applying a repertoire-size bias correction to TCR pairs. In a later analysis, false discovery rates were estimated by permuting HLA or CMV assignments 20 times. In a later analysis, co-occurring TCRs were grouped using DBSCAN, with TCRdist sequence similarity added in when clustering inside HLA-allele-positive subsets. Repertoires with fewer than 30,000 or more than 120,000 public chains, plus five repertoires with anomalous nucleotide sharing, were excluded from co-occurrence clustering. TCRdb mirrors the immuneACCESS table, restricted to in-frame sequences. Some clones are absent from its copies; in checked studies, under half trace to an unresolved V gene, and the reason for the others is unknown. V and J calls and clone size come straight from that table; D and trimming were deduced from the DNA. This sample is represented by 210,000 or so clones; roughly 80% of them were singletons. Clones ranked in the top ten supply roughly 1.5% of the sample.

CDR1 and CDR2 are drawn from the germline V gene (reference sequence): SEHNR, FQNEAQ. From V the trimming removes 3 bases and from J it removes 2 bases, while the gene matches leave 6 bases of the junction unaccounted for. Including the terminal cysteine and phenylalanine, the CDR3 comprises 17 residues. Solely the CDR3 DNA is kept, with 51 bases framed from the first base. The cohort was made up of 500 to 850 healthy bone marrow donors. Cohort members were all nominally healthy when sampled, although unrecorded immune exposures were likely present. The donor was CMV seronegative and belonged to the group of 380 or so seronegative cohort members. Every donor gave a peripheral blood sample, and the peripheral blood mononuclear cells from that sample were used for TCR beta sequencing. The Qiagen DNeasy Blood Extraction Kit was used to extract genomic DNA from the blood cell samples.

The specimen was PBMCs. This clonotype was obtained from a girl aged 10 to 17 in good health and CMV-seronegative. The chain is made from TRBV7-9 and TRBJ2-6; 8 bases in the junction line up with TRBD1. CDR3 protein: CASSFDLDRAGANVLTF. The DNA is TGTGCCAGCAGCTTTGATTTGGACAGGGCTGGGGCCAACGTCCTGACTTTC.